The 3 T cell receptor beta chains below all came from one sample that was sequenced in a study of identical twins. In TCRdb, the 5' RACE reads were re-called with MiXCR into one record per CDR3 protein. Of 420,000 or so distinct CDR3 sequences listed, less than 20% are singletons. Material: naive T cells sorted from blood. The receptor set was obtained from a man aged 50-59 years in good health.

The chain uses TRBV6-2 or TRBV6-3 and TRBJ2-7; TRBD2 matches 14 bases. Germline assignment: CDR1 MNHEY and CDR2 SVGEGT. V gave up 6 bases and J gave up 5 bases; unmatched junction bases: 24. The CDR3 sequence is 21 residues long. CDR3 in DNA: TGTGCCAGCAGATATACAACCCAAGACAGGGCCCCGGGACTAGCGGGAGACGAGCAGTACTTC. It is translated as CASRYTTQDRAPGLAGDEQYF.

The chain has TRBV18 and TRBJ2-7, with TRBD1 matching 8 bases. Trimming took 5 bases from V and 1 from J; bases not matched to a gene: 7. Germline V CDR1 and CDR2: KGHSH, LQKENI. This CDR3 has 15 amino acids. The DNA of the CDR3 is TGTGCCAGCTCAACGACAGGGGATGCATCCTACGAGCAGTACTTC. It yields the protein CASSTTGDASYEQYF.

V usage is TRBV21-1 and J usage is TRBJ2-1; the DNA was not compared with TRBD2, the D call given in the table. TRBV21-1 is flagged as a pseudogene. CDR3 length equals 16 residues. The chain's CDR3 is CASPLWVSGRVDEQFF. CDR3 DNA: TGTGCCAGCCCCCTGTGGGTCAGCGGGAGGGTGGATGAGCAGTTCTTC.